The TCR beta chain under discussion was sequenced for a study of T cell responses to AZD1222 COVID-19 vaccine. Points on this clone: Its antigen is currently unknown.

Findings and caveats of the study: Seropositive at baseline were only a handful of AZD1222 recipients. Spike was spanned by vaccine-associated CD4 TCRs, which were dominant at 160-218 and 743-854. The sample set comprised mostly white British donors with more females, and clonal diversity was possibly underestimated.

The CDR3 is 17 residues long. J gave up 6 bases and V 1 base, and 9 bases lay outside the gene matches. Germline V gene sequence: CDR1 LGHNA, CDR2 YSLEER. This table comes from immunoSEQ multiplex PCR, and its TCRdb copy is limited to in-frame clones, with some not included. The sample has approximately 150,000 clones; 94% are singletons. This TCR was recovered from an adult in good health. The rearrangement links TRBV4-3 to TRBJ2-2; 9 bases match TRBD1. The specimen comprised peripheral blood, sampled on day 0 of AZD1222 vaccination. The chain's CDR3 is CASSQGGPGQGPGELFF. The CDR3 DNA is TGCGCCAGCAGCCAAGGGGGGCCGGGACAGGGTCCCGGGGAGCTGTTTTTT.